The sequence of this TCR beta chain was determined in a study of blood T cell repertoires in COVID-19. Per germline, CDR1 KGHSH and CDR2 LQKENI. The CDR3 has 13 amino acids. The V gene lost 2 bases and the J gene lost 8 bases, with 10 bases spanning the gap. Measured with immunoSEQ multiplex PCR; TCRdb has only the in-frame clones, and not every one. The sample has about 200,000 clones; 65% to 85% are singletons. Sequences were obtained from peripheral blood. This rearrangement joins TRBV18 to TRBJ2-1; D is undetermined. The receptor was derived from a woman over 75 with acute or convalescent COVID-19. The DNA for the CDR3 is TGTGCCAGCTCACCAGTTACCGAGTATGAGCAGTTCTTC. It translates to CASSPVTEYEQFF.